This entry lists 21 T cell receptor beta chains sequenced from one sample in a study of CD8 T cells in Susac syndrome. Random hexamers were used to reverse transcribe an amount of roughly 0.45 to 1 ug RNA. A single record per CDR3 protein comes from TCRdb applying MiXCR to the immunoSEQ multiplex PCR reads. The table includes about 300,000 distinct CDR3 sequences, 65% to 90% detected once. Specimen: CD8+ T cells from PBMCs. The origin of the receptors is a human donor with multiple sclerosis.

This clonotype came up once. The CDR3 coding sequence is TGTGCCAGCAGTTTGGCCACTCGATGGGGGACGAACACTGAAGCTTTCTTT. Amino acid sequence: CASSLATRWGTNTEAFF. The V call is TRBV28, the J call TRBJ1-1, with D possibly being TRBD1 (5 bases). V was shortened by 3 bases and J by 1 base, with 18 bases between the two germline ends. The germline V gene encodes CDR1 MDHEN and CDR2 SYDVKM. The CDR3 spans 17 residues.

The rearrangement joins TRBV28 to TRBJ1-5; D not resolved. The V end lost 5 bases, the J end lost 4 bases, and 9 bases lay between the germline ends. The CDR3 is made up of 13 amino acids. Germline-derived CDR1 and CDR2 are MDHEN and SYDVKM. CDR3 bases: TGTGCCAGCAGTGCGGGTCTTAATCAGCCCCAGCATTTT. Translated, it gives CASSAGLNQPQHF.

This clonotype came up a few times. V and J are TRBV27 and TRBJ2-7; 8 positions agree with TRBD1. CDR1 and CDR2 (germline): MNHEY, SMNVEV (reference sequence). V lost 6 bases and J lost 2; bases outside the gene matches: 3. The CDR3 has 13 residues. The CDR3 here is CASRTQGAYEQYF. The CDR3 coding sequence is TGTGCCAGCAGAACACAGGGGGCCTACGAGCAGTACTTC.

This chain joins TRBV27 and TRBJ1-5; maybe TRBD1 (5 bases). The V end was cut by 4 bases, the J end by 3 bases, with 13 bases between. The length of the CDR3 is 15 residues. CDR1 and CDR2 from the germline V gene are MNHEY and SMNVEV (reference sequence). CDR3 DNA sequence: TGTGCCAGCAGTTCTCGACGACAGTCCAATCAGCCCCAGCATTTT. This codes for CASSSRRQSNQPQHF.

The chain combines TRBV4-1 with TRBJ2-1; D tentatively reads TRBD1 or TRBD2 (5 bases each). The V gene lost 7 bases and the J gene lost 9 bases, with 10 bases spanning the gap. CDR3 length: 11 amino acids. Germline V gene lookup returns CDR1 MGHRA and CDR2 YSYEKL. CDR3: CASTRGGEQFF. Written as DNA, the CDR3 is TGCGCCAGCACTCGGGGCGGTGAGCAGTTCTTC.

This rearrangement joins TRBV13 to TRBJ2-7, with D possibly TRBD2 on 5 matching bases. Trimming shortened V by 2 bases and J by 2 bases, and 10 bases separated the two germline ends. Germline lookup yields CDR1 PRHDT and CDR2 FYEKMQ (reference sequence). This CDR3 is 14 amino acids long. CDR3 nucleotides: TGTGCCAGCAGCTTAAAAGGGAGTCCCTACGAGCAGTACTTC. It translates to CASSLKGSPYEQYF.

The CDR3 region is CATREGYTGELFF. As DNA, the CDR3 is TGTGCCACCAGGGAGGGATACACCGGGGAGCTGTTTTTT. The rearrangement uses TRBV24-1 and TRBJ2-2; a possible D gene is TRBD2 (6 bases). The CDR3 contains 13 residues. V was shortened by 7 bases and J by 3 bases, with 8 bases between the two germline ends. Germline V lookup: CDR1 KGHDR, CDR2 SFDVKD.

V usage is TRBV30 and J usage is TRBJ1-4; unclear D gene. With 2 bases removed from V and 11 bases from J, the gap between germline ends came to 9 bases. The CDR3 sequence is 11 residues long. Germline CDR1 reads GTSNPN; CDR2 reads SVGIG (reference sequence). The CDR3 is CAWSPPGKLFF. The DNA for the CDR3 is TGTGCCTGGAGTCCCCCGGGGAAACTGTTTTTT.

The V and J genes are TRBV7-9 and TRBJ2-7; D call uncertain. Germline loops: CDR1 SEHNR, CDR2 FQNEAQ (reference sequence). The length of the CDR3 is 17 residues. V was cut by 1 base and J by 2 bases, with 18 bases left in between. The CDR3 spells CASSLGDPALTPYEQYF. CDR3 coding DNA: TGTGCCAGCAGCTTAGGCGACCCAGCGCTGACTCCCTACGAGCAGTACTTC.

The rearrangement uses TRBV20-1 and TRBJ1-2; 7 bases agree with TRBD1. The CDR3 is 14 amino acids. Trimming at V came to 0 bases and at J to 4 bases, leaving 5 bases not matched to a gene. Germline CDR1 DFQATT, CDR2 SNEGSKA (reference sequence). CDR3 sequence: CSARDPGQTYGYTF. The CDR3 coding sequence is TGCAGTGCTAGAGACCCGGGACAGACCTATGGCTACACCTTC.

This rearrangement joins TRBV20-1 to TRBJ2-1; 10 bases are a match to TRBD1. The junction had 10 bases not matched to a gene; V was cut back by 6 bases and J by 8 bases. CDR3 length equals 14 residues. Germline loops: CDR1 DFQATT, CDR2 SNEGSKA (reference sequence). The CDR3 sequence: CSARDRGLRYEQFF. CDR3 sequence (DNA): TGCAGTGCCCGCGACAGGGGGCTTAGGTATGAGCAGTTCTTC.

The CDR3 DNA sequence: TGCGCCAGCAGCTTGGCATTGGGCGGGGGCACAGATACGCAGTATTTT. Translated: CASSLALGGGTDTQYF. The chain links TRBV5-1 to TRBJ2-3; D is possibly TRBD2 (6 bases). This CDR3 comprises 16 residues. Trimming took 0 bases from V and 1 from J, leaving 12 bases between them. Per the germline V gene, CDR1 is SGHRS and CDR2 is YFSETQ.

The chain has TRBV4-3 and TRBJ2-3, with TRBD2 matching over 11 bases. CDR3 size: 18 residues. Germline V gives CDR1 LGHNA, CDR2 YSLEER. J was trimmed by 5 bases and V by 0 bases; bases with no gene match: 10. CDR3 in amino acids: CASSQDIFLAGGQDTQYF. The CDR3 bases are TGCGCCAGCAGCCAAGATATCTTCCTAGCGGGAGGACAAGATACGCAGTATTTT.

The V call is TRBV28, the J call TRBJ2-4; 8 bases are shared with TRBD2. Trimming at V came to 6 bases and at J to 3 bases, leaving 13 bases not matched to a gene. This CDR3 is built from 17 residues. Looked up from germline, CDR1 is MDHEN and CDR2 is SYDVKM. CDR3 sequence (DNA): TGTGCCAGCAGCCTTGGGCGGGAGGTTATAAACAAAAACATTCAGTACTTC. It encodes CASSLGREVINKNIQYF.

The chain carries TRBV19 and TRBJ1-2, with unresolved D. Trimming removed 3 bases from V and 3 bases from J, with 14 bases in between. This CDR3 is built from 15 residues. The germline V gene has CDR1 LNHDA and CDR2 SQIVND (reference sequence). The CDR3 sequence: CASSIGLGSDYGYTF. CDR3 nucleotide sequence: TGTGCCAGTAGTATCGGGCTGGGTTCTGACTATGGCTACACCTTC.

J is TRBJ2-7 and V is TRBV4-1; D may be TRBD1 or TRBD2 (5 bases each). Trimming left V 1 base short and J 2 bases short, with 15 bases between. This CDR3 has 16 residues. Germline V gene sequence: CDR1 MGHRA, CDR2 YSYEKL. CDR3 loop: CASSQVSRDGAYEQYF. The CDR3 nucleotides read TGCGCCAGCAGCCAAGTATCCCGGGACGGGGCCTACGAGCAGTACTTC.

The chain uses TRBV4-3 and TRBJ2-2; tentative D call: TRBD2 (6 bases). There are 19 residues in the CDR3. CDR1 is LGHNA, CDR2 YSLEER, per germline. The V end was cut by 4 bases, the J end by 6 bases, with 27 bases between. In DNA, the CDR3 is TGCGCCAGCAGCCCATGGGCGGGACCCACCCCATACCGGTCCGGGGAGCTGTTTTTT. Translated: CASSPWAGPTPYRSGELFF.

CDR3 in amino acids: CASRETGGATEAFF. CDR3 nucleotide sequence: TGTGCCAGCAGGGAGACGGGAGGGGCCACTGAAGCTTTCTTT. The gene calls are TRBV5-8 and TRBJ1-1; possible D gene TRBD1, 5 bases. The germline CDR1 and CDR2 sequences are SGHTS and YDEGEE. The CDR3 is 14 amino acids. Trimming pared 5 bases from V and 4 bases from J, leaving 15 bases between. The full variable domain, completed using reference TRBV5-8 and TRBJ1-1, is EAGVTQSPTHLIKTRGQQATLRCSPISGHTSVYWYQQALGLGLQFLLWYDEGEERNRGNFPPRFSGRQFPNYSSELNVNALELEDSALYLCASRETGGATEAFFGQGTRLTVV.

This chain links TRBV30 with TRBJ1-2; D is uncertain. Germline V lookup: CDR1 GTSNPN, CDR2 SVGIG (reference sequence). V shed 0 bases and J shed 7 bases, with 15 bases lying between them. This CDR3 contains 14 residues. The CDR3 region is CAWSVLGGWAGYTF. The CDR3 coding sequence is TGTGCCTGGAGTGTACTCGGAGGATGGGCTGGCTACACCTTC.

The CDR3 protein is CASSPVAGNAYYEQYF. In DNA form, the CDR3 reads TGTGCCAGCAGTCCAGTAGCGGGAAACGCTTACTACGAGCAGTACTTC. J is TRBJ2-7 and V is TRBV11-3, with 8 nucleotides matching TRBD2. V lost 6 bases to trimming and J lost 3 bases; unmatched junction nucleotides: 13. The CDR3 consists of 16 residues. Germline V gene sequence: CDR1 SGHNT, CDR2 YENEEA.

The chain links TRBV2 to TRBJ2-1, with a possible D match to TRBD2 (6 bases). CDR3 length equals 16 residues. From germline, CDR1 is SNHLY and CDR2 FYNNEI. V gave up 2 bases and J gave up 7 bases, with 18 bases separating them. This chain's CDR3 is CASSERIGGVGNEQFF. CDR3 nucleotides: TGTGCCAGCAGTGAACGGATCGGGGGAGTAGGAAATGAGCAGTTCTTC. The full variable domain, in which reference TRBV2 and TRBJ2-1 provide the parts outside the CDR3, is EPEVTQTPSHQVTQMGQEVILRCVPISNHLYFYWYRQILGQKVEFLVSFYNNEISEKSEIFDDQFSVERPDGSNFTLKIRSTKLEDSAMYFCASSERIGGVGNEQFFGPGTRLTVL.